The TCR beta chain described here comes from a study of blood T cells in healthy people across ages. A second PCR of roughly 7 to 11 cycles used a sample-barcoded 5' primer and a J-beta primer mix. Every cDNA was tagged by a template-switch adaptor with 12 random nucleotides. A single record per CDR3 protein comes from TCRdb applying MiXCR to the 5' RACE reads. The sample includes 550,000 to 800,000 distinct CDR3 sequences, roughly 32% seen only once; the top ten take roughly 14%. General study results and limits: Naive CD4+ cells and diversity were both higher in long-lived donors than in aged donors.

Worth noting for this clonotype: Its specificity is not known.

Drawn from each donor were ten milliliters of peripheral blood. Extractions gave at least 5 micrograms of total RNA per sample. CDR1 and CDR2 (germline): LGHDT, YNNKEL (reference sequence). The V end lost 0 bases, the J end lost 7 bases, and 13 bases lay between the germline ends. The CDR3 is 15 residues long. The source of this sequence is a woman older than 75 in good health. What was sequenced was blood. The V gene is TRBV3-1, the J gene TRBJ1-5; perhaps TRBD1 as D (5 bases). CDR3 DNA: TGTGCCAGCAGCCAAGATCCAGGAAAGGGGCAGCCCCAGCATTTT. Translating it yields CASSQDPGKGQPQHF. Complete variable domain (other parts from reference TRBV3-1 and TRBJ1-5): DTAVSQTPKYLVTQMGNDKSIKCEQNLGHDTMYWYKQDSKKFLKIMFSYNNKELIINETVPNRFSPKSPDKAHLNLHINSLELGDSAVYFCASSQDPGKGQPQHFGDGTRLSIL.